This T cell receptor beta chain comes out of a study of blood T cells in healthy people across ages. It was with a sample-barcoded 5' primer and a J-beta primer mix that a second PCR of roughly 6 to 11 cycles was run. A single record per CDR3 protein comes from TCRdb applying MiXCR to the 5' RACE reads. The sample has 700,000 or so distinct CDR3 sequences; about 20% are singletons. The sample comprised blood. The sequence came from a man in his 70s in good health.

The CDR3 bases are TGCGCCAGCAGCCCCGGACTGTGGTTGGTTAAGAACTCCTACGAGCAGTACTTC. Translated: CASSPGLWLVKNSYEQYF. This chain uses TRBV5-1 with TRBJ2-7; D possibly corresponds to TRBD2 (5 bases). The V end was cut by 4 bases, the J end by 0 bases, with 23 bases between. The CDR3 sequence is 18 residues long. CDR1 and CDR2 from the germline V gene are SGHRS and YFSETQ.